A single sample gave rise to the 25 T cell receptor beta chains below, sequenced in a study of Ad26.COV2.S vaccination and SARS-CoV-2 variants. Noted treatment: around 19 received Ad26.COV2.S at low or high dose, single or two shots; several received placebo; per-sample allocation not given. Sampling was performed 63 days after the first vaccine or placebo injection. Sequencing was performed with immunoSEQ multiplex PCR; in TCRdb, only in-frame clones are kept and a portion is missing. The sample lists 350,000 to 500,000 clones, 75% to 95% occurring once. Sample: peripheral blood, taken in a trial of Ad26.COV2.S vaccine versus placebo. These receptor sequences come from a person aged 18 to 65 who received the Ad26.COV2.S COVID-19 vaccine or a placebo.

This rearrangement joins TRBV5-6 to TRBJ2-7; D uncertain. Germline lookup yields CDR1 SGHDT and CDR2 YYEEEE. Trimming stripped 1 base from V and 3 bases from J, with 5 bases between. This CDR3 has 12 amino acids. CDR3 amino acids: CASSLFSYEQYF. CDR3 coding DNA: TGTGCCAGCAGCTTGTTCAGCTACGAGCAGTACTTC.

V gene TRBV6-8 combines with J gene TRBJ2-1; either TRBD1 or TRBD2 may fit D (6 bases each). The CDR3 sequence is 16 residues long. Trimming shortened V by 5 bases and J by 9 bases, and 23 bases separated the two germline ends. Germline V gene lookup returns CDR1 MNHGY and CDR2 SAAAGT. The CDR3 protein is CASSIGGQGSHGEQFF. The CDR3, as DNA: TGTGCCAGCAGTATTGGGGGGCAGGGTAGCCACGGTGAGCAGTTCTTC.

The chain links TRBV10-3 to TRBJ2-1; 8 bases are shared with TRBD2. CDR3 length: 15 amino acids. With 0 bases clipped from V and 7 bases from J, the junction kept 5 bases outside the gene matches. Germline CDR1 ENHRY, CDR2 SYGVKD. The CDR3 coding sequence is TGTGCCATCAGTGAGTCAACGGGAGGGCCAAATGAGCAGTTCTTC. It specifies CAISESTGGPNEQFF.

The chain couples TRBV7-9 to TRBJ2-1, with 8 nucleotides matching TRBD1. This CDR3 has 15 residues. J was trimmed by 7 bases and V by 2 bases; bases with no gene match: 7. Per the germline V gene, CDR1 is SEHNR and CDR2 is FQNEAQ (reference sequence). CDR3 protein: CASSLTGGEWNEQFF. The CDR3 bases are TGTGCCAGCAGCTTAACAGGGGGTGAGTGGAATGAGCAGTTCTTC.

The V call is TRBV5-4, the J call TRBJ2-7, with a weak D call TRBD1 (6 bases). The ends were cut back, 2 bases at V and 2 bases at J, with 8 bases in the middle. CDR1 and CDR2 from the germline V gene are SGHNT and YYREEE (reference sequence). The CDR3 is made up of 13 amino acids. The CDR3 spells CASSFGQTYEQYF. The CDR3 DNA sequence: TGTGCCAGCAGCTTTGGACAGACCTACGAGCAGTACTTC.

The chain carries TRBV15 and TRBJ2-7, with D unclear. V gave up 0 bases and J gave up 4 bases, with 7 bases separating them. The CDR3 runs 13 residues. Germline CDR1 LNHNV, CDR2 YYDKDF (reference sequence). The CDR3 coding sequence is TGTGCCACCAGCAGAGATTCCGGATACGAGCAGTACTTC. Protein sequence: CATSRDSGYEQYF.

This clone appeared a few times. The chain employs TRBV6-2 or TRBV6-3 and TRBJ2-7, with TRBD2 matching 14 bases. The CDR3 sequence is 18 residues long. V lost 4 bases and J lost 2; bases outside the gene matches: 10. Germline values: CDR1 MNHEY, CDR2 SVGEGT. This CDR3 is CASSSGTSGRWTAYEQYF. The CDR3 DNA follows: TGTGCCAGCAGTTCCGGGACTAGCGGGAGATGGACGGCCTACGAGCAGTACTTC.

As DNA, the CDR3 is TGCAGCGTTGAGAGGGTACGGGACGGGGAGCTGTTTTTT. Translated, it gives CSVERVRDGELFF. The gene calls are TRBV29-1 and TRBJ2-2; TRBD2 might be the D (5 bases). The CDR3 has 13 residues. CDR1 and CDR2 (germline): SQVTM, ANQGSEA. Trimming stripped 3 bases from V and 7 bases from J, with 12 bases between.

The CDR3: CASIFVVGYEQYF. The CDR3 DNA reads TGTGCCAGCATCTTTGTAGTGGGCTACGAGCAGTACTTC. The chain links TRBV3-1 (or the pseudogene TRBV3-2) to TRBJ2-7; D is ambiguous. The CDR3 length is 13 residues. Trimming pared 7 bases from V and 3 bases from J, leaving 13 bases between. CDR1 LGHDT and CDR2 YNNKEL come from the germline V gene (reference sequence).

In DNA, the CDR3 is TGTGCCAGCAGCTCTAAGCCGTCGGCCGTCAAATCCTACGAGCAGTACTTC. It specifies CASSSKPSAVKSYEQYF. The chain joins TRBV9 to TRBJ2-7; D is unresolved. V shed 4 bases and J shed 1 base, with 21 bases lying between them. The CDR3 is made up of 17 amino acids. CDR1 SGDLS and CDR2 YYNGEE come from the germline V gene.

J is TRBJ2-7 and V is TRBV29-1; a weak D match, TRBD1 (6 bases). The CDR3 totals 14 residues. Germline V gives CDR1 SQVTM, CDR2 ANQGSEA. V was shortened by 0 bases and J by 0 bases, with 9 bases between the two germline ends. CDR3 sequence reads: CSVEDRGSSYEQYF. The CDR3 region has the DNA TGCAGCGTTGAAGACAGGGGTTCCTCCTACGAGCAGTACTTC.

This clone was recorded once. The CDR3 protein is CAWSGGRGFPYEQYF. DNA for the CDR3: TGTGCCTGGAGCGGGGGGCGGGGGTTCCCCTACGAGCAGTACTTC. This chain uses TRBV30 with TRBJ2-7; maybe TRBD2 (7 bases). Looked up from germline, CDR1 is GTSNPN and CDR2 is SVGIG (reference sequence). The V end was cut by 3 bases, the J end by 2 bases, with 17 bases between. The CDR3 is 15 residues long.

For the CDR3, the DNA is TGCGCCAGCAGCCCAGGGAGCGGGAGATACAATGAGCAGTTCTTC. Protein: CASSPGSGRYNEQFF. The chain combines TRBV4-3 with TRBJ2-1; 8 bases line up with TRBD2. Germline-derived CDR1 and CDR2 are LGHNA and YSLEER. V shed 4 bases and J 4 bases; nucleotides not matched to a gene: 6. CDR3 size: 15 residues.

This sequence joins TRBV7-2 and TRBJ2-7; 9 nucleotides match TRBD2. CDR1 is SGHTA, CDR2 FQGNSA, per germline. This CDR3 spans 15 amino acids. Germline trimming cut 2 bases from V and 6 bases from J; bases unmatched to any gene: 8. The CDR3 nucleotides are TGTGCCAGCAGCTTATTATTTGCGGGAGGGCGCGAGCAGTACTTC. It codes for CASSLLFAGGREQYF.

This rearrangement joins TRBV28 to TRBJ2-7, with unresolved D. Germline V gene lookup returns CDR1 MDHEN and CDR2 SYDVKM. Trimming stripped 7 bases from V and 2 bases from J, with 12 bases between. The CDR3 extends over 13 amino acids. CDR3 loop: CASTLGGPYEQYF. For the CDR3, the DNA is TGTGCCAGCACCTTGGGCGGACCCTACGAGCAGTACTTC.

The V call is TRBV7-2, the J call TRBJ2-3, with D uncertain. CDR3 length: 11 amino acids. Trimming removed 10 bases from V and 0 bases from J, with 5 bases in between. Germline assignment: CDR1 SGHTA and CDR2 FQGNSA. This chain's CDR3 is CATTSTDTQYF. The CDR3 DNA reads as TGTGCCACGACTAGCACAGATACGCAGTATTTT.

This clone appeared once. The gene calls are TRBV2 and TRBJ2-3, with 10 bases fitting TRBD2. There are 16 residues in the CDR3. V lost 3 bases and J lost 3; bases outside the gene matches: 6. Germline V gives CDR1 SNHLY, CDR2 FYNNEI. CDR3 amino acids: CASSDPLAGVTDTQYF. Written as DNA, the CDR3 is TGTGCCAGCAGTGATCCCCTAGCGGGAGTAACAGATACGCAGTATTTT.

The rearrangement uses TRBV7-2 and TRBJ1-5; a weak D match, TRBD1 (6 bases). Per the germline V gene, CDR1 is SGHTA and CDR2 is FQGNSA. This CDR3 contains 15 residues. V lost 4 bases and J 3 bases, leaving 13 bases between the germline ends. CDR3 protein: CASSWSRGPNQPQHF. CDR3 nucleotides: TGTGCCAGCAGCTGGTCCAGGGGCCCCAATCAGCCCCAGCATTTT. Filled out from reference TRBV7-2 and TRBJ1-5, the complete variable domain reads GAGVSQSPSNKVTEKGKDVELRCDPISGHTALYWYRQSLGQGLEFLIYFQGNSAPDKSGLPSDRFSAERTGGSVSTLTIQRTQQEDSAVYLCASSWSRGPNQPQHFGDGTRLSIL.

The chain has TRBV27 and TRBJ1-1, with TRBD1 identical over 9 bases. Germline-derived CDR1 and CDR2 are MNHEY and SMNVEV (reference sequence). The CDR3 has 15 residues. Germline trimming cut 5 bases from V and 6 bases from J; bases unmatched to any gene: 10. CDR3 amino acids: CASSQPRQGVAEAFF. The DNA of the CDR3 is TGTGCCAGCAGTCAGCCTCGACAGGGGGTGGCTGAAGCTTTCTTT.

The chain recombines TRBV5-1 with TRBJ2-7; 12 positions agree with TRBD2. V was clipped by 4 bases and J by 4 bases; unmatched bases: 12. This CDR3 spans 17 amino acids. Per the germline V gene, CDR1 is SGHRS and CDR2 is YFSETQ. DNA of the CDR3: TGCGCCAGCAGCCCAATGCCTCTAGCGGGAGGGCGATACGAGCAGTACTTC. Amino acids: CASSPMPLAGGRYEQYF.

The rearrangement joins TRBV11-2 to TRBJ1-1; D might be TRBD1 (5 bases). The V gene lost 2 bases and the J gene lost 4 bases, with 11 bases spanning the gap. This CDR3 has 14 residues. Germline CDR1 is SGHAT and CDR2 is FQNNGV. This CDR3 reads CASSLKGPSTEAFF. CDR3 bases: TGTGCCAGCAGCTTAAAGGGGCCTAGCACTGAAGCTTTCTTT.

The chain uses TRBV28 and TRBJ2-7; D ambiguous. Per the germline V gene, CDR1 is MDHEN and CDR2 is SYDVKM. The length of the CDR3 is 13 residues. V was cut by 2 bases and J by 4 bases, with 9 bases left in between. CDR3 in DNA: TGTGCCAGCAGTTTACCGAACTCTTACGAGCAGTACTTC. This translates into CASSLPNSYEQYF.

This chain connects TRBV12-5 to TRBJ2-7; 8 nucleotides line up with TRBD1. The CDR3 loop spans 19 amino acids. V lost 1 base to trimming and J lost 3 bases; unmatched junction nucleotides: 17. CDR1 is LGHNT and CDR2 is FRNRAP in the germline V gene. CDR3 coding DNA: TGTGCTAGTGGTTTGGCCCGGACAGGACAGGGTAGGCGAAACTACGAGCAGTACTTC. It codes for CASGLARTGQGRRNYEQYF.

The chain links TRBV9 to TRBJ1-1; D remains unclear. CDR1 is SGDLS, CDR2 YYNGEE, per germline. V was shortened by 0 bases and J by 0 bases, with 6 bases between the two germline ends. This CDR3 has 14 residues. CDR3 sequence: CASSVGLLNTEAFF. The CDR3 DNA sequence: TGTGCCAGCAGCGTAGGACTACTGAACACTGAAGCTTTCTTT. The full variable domain, rest sourced from reference TRBV9 and TRBJ1-1, is DSGVTQTPKHLITATGQRVTLRCSPRSGDLSVYWYQQSLDQGLQFLIQYYNGEERAKGNILERFSAQQFPDLHSELNLSSLELGDSALYFCASSVGLLNTEAFFGQGTRLTVV.

CDR3 residues: CASSLVQVGYSYEQYF. The CDR3 bases are TGTGCCAGCAGCTTAGTACAGGTGGGCTACTCCTACGAGCAGTACTTC. V and J are TRBV7-9 and TRBJ2-7, with a weak D call TRBD1 (5 bases). CDR1 and CDR2 from the germline V gene are SEHNR and FQNEAQ (reference sequence). V lost 1 base to trimming and J lost 0 bases, with 13 bases between them. The CDR3 runs 16 residues.